This paragraph reports one T cell receptor (beta chain). Its target is unknown. It may be a read error: a sequence one base away is much more abundant. Patients aged 18 to 65 had newly diagnosed hyperthyroidism that had lasted under 2 months. These data originate in a study of T cells in Graves' hyperthyroidism and ophthalmopathy. Across the whole study: Prior to any treatment, at the point of initial diagnosis, peripheral blood was collected.

The investigators amplified TCR beta CDR3 regions from RNA transcripts. During a first-round RT-PCR of the TCR CDR3, the HTBI primer set was used. TCRdb reanalysed the multiplex PCR reads using MiXCR and keeps one entry per CDR3 protein. Of approximately 600,000 distinct CDR3 sequences in the sample, about 17% were seen once. The study, taken as a whole, reports: Appearing also in blood were most of the thyroid clonotypes expanded above 0.001.

Germline V CDR1 and CDR2: MDHEN, SYDVKM. CDR3 length equals 14 residues. The receptor was isolated from a woman between 25 and 40 years old with Graves' hyperthyroidism. The chain couples TRBV28 to TRBJ1-2; D perhaps matches TRBD1 (5 bases). Sequencing used blood. The CDR3 loop is CVSREGVGSYGYTF. The CDR3 DNA is TGTGTCAGCAGGGAAGGGGTTGGGAGCTATGGCTACACCTTC.